The 18 T cell receptor beta chains presented below share a single source sample, sequenced in a study of control samples from healthy donors and cancer patients. TCRdb keeps only in-frame clones here, not all; method: immunoSEQ multiplex PCR. The sample records some 64,000 clones, just over 90% being singletons. Sequencing was carried out using PBMCs. Every receptor here comes from a woman aged 45-60 years with colorectal cancer.

The chain joins TRBV12-3 or TRBV12-4 to TRBJ1-1; D remains unclear. Trimming left V 2 bases short and J 4 bases short, with 8 bases between. CDR3 size: 13 residues. The CDR3 sequence: CASSLLQTTEAFF. The CDR3 region has the DNA TGTGCCAGCAGTTTATTGCAGACCACTGAAGCTTTCTTT.

The V call is TRBV5-1, the J call TRBJ2-3; no definite D call. The CDR3 contains 14 residues. V was pared by 5 bases and J by 3 bases, with 13 bases between. The V gene's germline CDR1 is SGHRS and CDR2 YFSETQ. The chain's CDR3 is CASSRPETTDTQYF. Here the CDR3 DNA reads TGCGCCAGCAGTAGGCCGGAGACGACAGATACGCAGTATTTT. Looking up the rest from reference TRBV5-1 and TRBJ2-3 gives the full variable domain: KAGVTQTPRYLIKTRGQQVTLSCSPISGHRSVSWYQQTPGQGLQFLFEYFSETQRNKGNFPGRFSGRQFSNSRSEMNVSTLELGDSALYLCASSRPETTDTQYFGPGTRLTVL.

This chain connects TRBV5-1 to TRBJ2-1; D uncertain. V shed 1 base and J shed 0 bases, with 11 bases lying between them. Germline-derived CDR1 and CDR2 are SGHRS and YFSETQ. The CDR3 consists of 16 residues. The CDR3, as DNA: TGCGCCAGCAGCTTGCACAGTCAAAGCTCCTACAATGAGCAGTTCTTC. It specifies CASSLHSQSSYNEQFF.

The chain is built from TRBV25-1 and TRBJ1-6; 7 bases map to TRBD1. There are 13 residues in the CDR3. Germline V lookup: CDR1 MGHDK, CDR2 SYGVNS. V shed 6 bases and J 8 bases; nucleotides not matched to a gene: 4. CDR3 amino acids: CASSATGDSPLHF. CDR3 DNA sequence: TGTGCCAGCAGCGCCACAGGGGATTCACCCCTCCACTTT.

In its sample, this clone was seen once. V usage is TRBV3-1 (or the pseudogene TRBV3-2) and J usage is TRBJ1-1; perhaps TRBD1 as D (5 bases). Trimming stripped 3 bases from V and 6 bases from J, with 8 bases between. Germline V gives CDR1 LGHDT, CDR2 YNNKEL (reference sequence). There are 12 residues in the CDR3. The CDR3 DNA follows: TGTGCCAGCAGCCACGACAGCGCTGAAGCTTTCTTT. It encodes CASSHDSAEAFF.

The V gene is TRBV9, the J gene TRBJ2-1; D is possibly TRBD2 (6 bases). The V and J ends lost 0 bases and 5 bases respectively, with 12 bases between them. This CDR3 has 15 amino acids. Germline loops: CDR1 SGDLS, CDR2 YYNGEE. The CDR3 region is CASSVGGTLNNEQFF. The CDR3 nucleotides are TGTGCCAGCAGCGTAGGCGGGACTTTAAACAATGAGCAGTTCTTC.

The genes are TRBV27 and TRBJ2-1; D unresolved. This CDR3 contains 12 residues. Germline lookup yields CDR1 MNHEY and CDR2 SMNVEV (reference sequence). Trimming pared 7 bases from V and 12 bases from J, leaving 16 bases between. As DNA, the CDR3 is TGTGCCAGCATCCCACAGTGGAGTCCGCAGTTCTTC. This sequence encodes CASIPQWSPQFF.

The V gene is TRBV29-1, the J gene TRBJ1-2; perhaps TRBD1 as D (5 bases). The germline V gene encodes CDR1 SQVTM and CDR2 ANQGSEA. Deletions cut 3 bases from V and 1 base from J, with 12 bases between. The CDR3 length is 14 residues. CDR3 protein: CSVESGPGNYGYTF. The CDR3 DNA reads TGCAGCGTTGAGTCAGGGCCGGGTAACTATGGCTACACCTTC.

This sequence joins TRBV25-1 and TRBJ2-5; 7 bases line up with TRBD2. V trimming: 7 bases; J trimming: 8 bases; junction bases outside the gene matches: 16. Germline assignment: CDR1 MGHDK and CDR2 SYGVNS. CDR3 length: 15 residues. Here the CDR3 DNA reads TGTGCCAGCACGACCTCCCTCGGGACTAAGAGAACCCAGTACTTC. This translates into CASTTSLGTKRTQYF.

The V and J genes are TRBV25-1 and TRBJ1-2, with TRBD1 matching 7 bases. CDR3 length: 15 residues. With V trimmed by 2 bases and J by 4 bases, 7 bases remained unmatched. Germline V gives CDR1 MGHDK, CDR2 SYGVNS. CDR3 amino acids: CASSEAAGGRYGYTF. In DNA form, the CDR3 reads TGTGCCAGCAGTGAAGCGGCAGGGGGGCGCTATGGCTACACCTTC.

The chain has TRBV5-4 and TRBJ2-6; 12 positions agree with TRBD1. The length of the CDR3 is 19 residues. In germline, CDR1 is SGHNT, CDR2 YYREEE (reference sequence). The V gene end was trimmed by 3 bases and the J gene end by 4 bases; junction bases not matched to a gene: 11. The CDR3 DNA reads as TGTGCCAGCAGCTCGGTGTGGGGACAGGGGGCTTTGGGGGCCAACGTCCTGACTTTC. Protein product: CASSSVWGQGALGANVLTF.

The chain carries TRBV2 and TRBJ1-1; D not resolved. The ends were cut back, 4 bases at V and 4 bases at J, with 7 bases in the middle. CDR1 is SNHLY, CDR2 FYNNEI, per germline. There are 12 residues in the CDR3. CDR3 region: CASSGSATEAFF. In DNA, the CDR3 is TGTGCCAGCAGTGGGAGTGCCACTGAAGCTTTCTTT.

This rearrangement joins TRBV6-2 or TRBV6-3 to TRBJ2-3; 12 bases agree with TRBD2. V lost 6 bases and J lost 6; bases outside the gene matches: 4. Germline V gene data show CDR1 as MNHEY and CDR2 as SVGEGT. The CDR3 sequence is 14 residues long. CDR3 protein: CASSRLAGADTQYF. CDR3 nucleotides: TGTGCCAGCAGCCGACTAGCGGGAGCCGATACGCAGTATTTT.

The gene calls are TRBV7-8 and TRBJ1-1; 9 nucleotides align to TRBD1. The V and J ends lost 3 bases and 2 bases, in that order; junction bases with no gene match: 7. Per the germline V gene, CDR1 is SGHVS and CDR2 is FQNEAQ. This CDR3 spans 16 amino acids. Written as DNA, the CDR3 is TGTGCCAGCAGCTTTTCGGGGACAGGGTTAAACACTGAAGCTTTCTTT. It encodes CASSFSGTGLNTEAFF.

CDR3 nucleotides: TGCGCCAGCAGTGAGTTGCGCAGCACAGATACGCAGTATTTT. As protein: CASSELRSTDTQYF. The genes are TRBV10-2 and TRBJ2-3; D unresolved. The CDR3 has 14 residues. Germline-derived CDR1 and CDR2 are WSHSY and SAAADI. Trimming removed 1 base at V and 0 bases at J, with 5 bases between.

This chain connects TRBV19 to TRBJ1-5, with D uncertain. Germline V gene data show CDR1 as LNHDA and CDR2 as SQIVND (reference sequence). The CDR3 runs to 12 residues. V was cut by 5 bases and J by 3 bases, with 5 bases left in between. The CDR3 loop reads CASSAINQPQHF. CDR3 DNA sequence: TGTGCCAGTAGTGCGATCAATCAGCCCCAGCATTTT.

This chain joins TRBV5-4 and TRBJ2-3; D is undetermined. The CDR3 is made up of 12 amino acids. Trimming cost V 4 bases and J 2 bases, with 5 bases left between them. Germline CDR1 SGHNT, CDR2 YYREEE (reference sequence). As DNA, the CDR3 is TGTGCCAGCAGCAAATCCACAGATACGCAGTATTTT. Its protein product is CASSKSTDTQYF.

This chain connects TRBV12-3 or TRBV12-4 to TRBJ2-7; D is uncertain. V lost 2 bases to trimming and J lost 4 bases, with 6 bases between them. The CDR3 spans 12 residues. Here the CDR3 DNA reads TGTGCCAGCAGTTTATATTTTTACGAGCAGTACTTC. Its translation: CASSLYFYEQYF.